These 19 T cell receptor beta chains came from one sample sequenced in a study of T cell changes during pregnancy in multiple sclerosis. Data came from immunoSEQ multiplex PCR; TCRdb stores just in-frame clones and leaves some out. The table has approximately 71,000 clones, 90% to 95% seen once. The source material was peripheral blood, sampled in the third trimester of pregnancy. Receptors originate from a female donor with multiple sclerosis, enrolled in a pregnancy study.

This clone appeared once. The chain recombines TRBV30 with TRBJ2-2, with 11 bases identical to TRBD2. The V segment lost 3 bases and the J segment 5 bases; nucleotides outside the gene matches: 5. This CDR3 has 15 amino acids. Looked up from germline, CDR1 is GTSNPN and CDR2 is SVGIG (reference sequence). CDR3 sequence reads: CAWRLAGARTGELFF. The CDR3 bases are TGTGCCTGGAGACTAGCGGGAGCACGAACCGGGGAGCTGTTTTTT.

The V call is TRBV27, the J call TRBJ2-1; 12 positions agree with TRBD2. Germline lookup yields CDR1 MNHEY and CDR2 SMNVEV (reference sequence). CDR3 length equals 18 residues. V was pared by 4 bases and J by 7 bases, with 14 bases of the junction left unmatched. CDR3 loop: CASSSRLAGVTPDNEQFF. As DNA, the CDR3 is TGTGCCAGCAGTTCAAGACTAGCGGGAGTAACCCCGGATAATGAGCAGTTCTTC.

The V and J genes are TRBV18 and TRBJ1-1; D is perhaps TRBD1 (5 bases). Trimming pared 6 bases from V and 3 bases from J, leaving 14 bases between. Germline values: CDR1 KGHSH, CDR2 LQKENI. The CDR3 has 14 amino acids. The CDR3 coding sequence is TGTGCCAGCTCGCGGGGCCCCGAGGACACTGAAGCTTTCTTT. Amino acids: CASSRGPEDTEAFF.

As concerns this clone: The junction departs from the called germline gene at one end, perhaps through a read error. J is TRBJ2-5 and V is TRBV29-1; 7 bases map to TRBD1. Germline-derived CDR1 and CDR2 are SQVTM and ANQGSEA. The CDR3 is 12 residues long. The chain's CDR3 is CSVEGRGETQYF. Here the CDR3 DNA reads TGCAGCGTAGAAGGCAGGGGGGAGACCCAGTACTTC.

The chain carries TRBV5-1 and TRBJ2-2, with TRBD2 as a possible D gene (6 bases). The CDR3 runs to 13 residues. The ends were cut back, 2 bases at V and 8 bases at J, with 10 bases in the middle. Germline V gene data show CDR1 as SGHRS and CDR2 as YFSETQ. CDR3 nucleotides: TGCGCCAGCAGCTTTCTAGCGTCTGGGGAGCTGTTTTTT. As protein: CASSFLASGELFF. Using reference TRBV5-1 and TRBJ2-2 for the parts outside the CDR3, the full variable domain is KAGVTQTPRYLIKTRGQQVTLSCSPISGHRSVSWYQQTPGQGLQFLFEYFSETQRNKGNFPGRFSGRQFSNSRSEMNVSTLELGDSALYLCASSFLASGELFFGEGSRLTVL.

The chain joins TRBV7-9 to TRBJ2-7, with 8 bases lining up with TRBD2. V was clipped by 5 bases and J by 5 bases; unmatched bases: 11. Looked up from germline, CDR1 is SEHNR and CDR2 is FQNEAQ (reference sequence). The CDR3 sequence is 15 residues long. The CDR3 DNA reads TGTGCCAGCAGCCCCCGAGGACTAGCAGCTCACGAGCAGTACTTC. This gives the protein CASSPRGLAAHEQYF.

This clone is a singleton in its sample. The chain uses TRBV6-6 and TRBJ2-3, with D possibly being TRBD2 (5 bases). There are 15 residues in the CDR3. The germline V and J ends were trimmed by 2 bases and 2 bases, with 11 bases remaining between them. The germline V gene encodes CDR1 MNHNY and CDR2 SVGAGI (reference sequence). CDR3 sequence: CASSYGGYFTDTQYF. The DNA of the CDR3 is TGTGCCAGCAGTTACGGCGGGTACTTCACAGATACGCAGTATTTT.

V is TRBV2 and J is TRBJ1-5; 9 bases match TRBD1. Losses at the gene ends were 5 bases for V and 4 bases for J; bases not matched to a gene: 6. The CDR3 has 15 residues. The germline V gene has CDR1 SNHLY and CDR2 FYNNEI. In DNA form, the CDR3 reads TGTGCCAGCAGTCCCCGGGACAGGGAGAATCAGCCCCAGCATTTT. It codes for CASSPRDRENQPQHF.

The V call is TRBV21-1, the J call TRBJ2-3; the DNA was not used to check the table's D call, TRBD1. TRBV21-1 corresponds to a pseudogene. The CDR3 has 14 amino acids. CDR3 in DNA: TGTGCCAGCAGCAAAGCAGGGGGCACAGATACGCAGTATTTT. It is translated as CASSKAGGTDTQYF.

The gene calls are TRBV7-9 and TRBJ2-2; 11 nucleotides match TRBD2. Trimming took 5 bases from V and 5 from J; bases not matched to a gene: 4. CDR1 and CDR2 (germline): SEHNR, FQNEAQ (reference sequence). CDR3 length: 15 amino acids. CDR3 in DNA: TGTGCCAGCAGCGTTGGGACTAGCGGAACCGGGGAGCTGTTTTTT. Protein: CASSVGTSGTGELFF.

This clone appeared a single time. The J gene is TRBJ2-7, the V gene TRBV5-4, with 9 nucleotides matching TRBD1. Germline lookup yields CDR1 SGHNT and CDR2 YYREEE (reference sequence). This CDR3 comprises 16 residues. J lost 5 bases, V lost 2 bases, and 11 bases had no gene match. The CDR3 spells CASSFPGTGFRDEQYF. As DNA, the CDR3 is TGTGCCAGCAGCTTCCCCGGGACAGGGTTCCGGGACGAGCAGTACTTC.

This clone has more than one count but fewer than ten. The genes are TRBV6-1 and TRBJ2-7, with 8 bases aligning to TRBD1. The germline V gene encodes CDR1 MNHNS and CDR2 SASEGT. CDR3 length: 16 residues. With V trimmed by 4 bases and J by 0 bases, 8 bases remained unmatched. The CDR3 here is CASSGTGLFNSYEQYF. The CDR3 bases are TGTGCCAGCAGTGGGACAGGGCTCTTCAACTCCTACGAGCAGTACTTC.

This clone was seen more than once but under ten times. The V and J genes are TRBV5-4 and TRBJ2-7; TRBD1 is a possible D gene (6 bases). This CDR3 has 14 residues. CDR1 and CDR2 from the germline V gene are SGHNT and YYREEE (reference sequence). V was trimmed by 4 bases and J by 3 bases, leaving 14 bases between them. The CDR3 DNA reads TGTGCCAGCAGCGGTACAGGGTCCGGCTACGAGCAGTACTTC. Its translation is CASSGTGSGYEQYF. The complete variable domain, with remaining parts taken from reference TRBV5-4 and TRBJ2-7, reads ETGVTQSPTHLIKTRGQQVTLRCSSQSGHNTVSWYQQALGQGPQFIFQYYREEENGRGNFPPRFSGLQFPNYSSELNVNALELDDSALYLCASSGTGSGYEQYFGPGTRLTVT.

The V call is TRBV9, the J call TRBJ2-2, with no clear D. V lost 1 base to trimming and J lost 3 bases, with 7 bases between them. The CDR3 spans 14 residues. Germline loops: CDR1 SGDLS, CDR2 YYNGEE. The CDR3 reads CASSVNTDTGELFF. The CDR3 region has the DNA TGTGCCAGCAGCGTAAACACCGACACCGGGGAGCTGTTTTTT. The full variable domain, with the rest looked up from reference TRBV9 and TRBJ2-2, is DSGVTQTPKHLITATGQRVTLRCSPRSGDLSVYWYQQSLDQGLQFLIQYYNGEERAKGNILERFSAQQFPDLHSELNLSSLELGDSALYFCASSVNTDTGELFFGEGSRLTVL.

This rearrangement joins TRBV2 to TRBJ1-4; no firm D call. There are 13 residues in the CDR3. The V and J ends lost 2 bases and 5 bases respectively, with 6 bases between them. CDR1 is SNHLY, CDR2 FYNNEI, per germline. The CDR3 region has the DNA TGTGCCAGCAGTGAACAAGAGAATGAAAAACTGTTTTTT. Translated, it gives CASSEQENEKLFF.

The chain employs TRBV11-2 and TRBJ2-7; 7 bases map to TRBD2. CDR3 size: 14 residues. The junction had 2 bases not matched to a gene; V was cut back by 2 bases and J by 1 base. Per the germline V gene, CDR1 is SGHAT and CDR2 is FQNNGV. CDR3 DNA: TGTGCCAGCAGCTTATTCGGGGGGTCCTACGAGCAGTACTTC. This codes for CASSLFGGSYEQYF.

The chain is built from TRBV10-3 and TRBJ2-5, with D perhaps TRBD1 (5 bases). Germline values: CDR1 ENHRY, CDR2 SYGVKD. Trimming took off 2 bases at V and 4 bases at J, with 11 bases between the two ends. The CDR3 runs 14 residues. The CDR3 region has the DNA TGTGCCATCAGTGAGAGGGGCTTGAGAGAGACCCAGTACTTC. It codes for CAISERGLRETQYF.

This chain links TRBV30 with TRBJ2-7, with a tentative D call TRBD2 (5 bases). Germline loops: CDR1 GTSNPN, CDR2 SVGIG (reference sequence). CDR3 length equals 12 residues. V gave up 0 bases and J gave up 6 bases, with 9 bases separating them. DNA of the CDR3: TGTGCCTGGAGTGTAAAGAGCGGCGAGCAGTACTTC. It translates to CAWSVKSGEQYF.

This chain connects TRBV4-1 to TRBJ2-3; 13 nucleotides agree with TRBD2. The J segment lost 3 bases and the V segment lost 0 bases, leaving 9 bases of the junction unmatched. The CDR3 consists of 19 residues. The germline gives CDR1 MGHRA, CDR2 YSYEKL. The CDR3 region has the DNA TGCGCCAGCAGCCAAGATACGACTAGCGGGAGGTCTCGGACAGATACGCAGTATTTT. Protein: CASSQDTTSGRSRTDTQYF.